This TCR beta chain is from a study of cytomegalovirus exposure and HLA in healthy donors. CDR1 is SEHNR and CDR2 is FQNEAQ in the germline V gene (reference sequence). V was trimmed by 6 bases and J by 2 bases, leaving 14 bases between them. The CDR3 runs to 14 residues. A multiplex PCR was run with 60 Vbeta primers and 13 Jbeta primers. TCRdb keeps only in-frame clones here, not all; method: immunoSEQ multiplex PCR. The repertoire table contains 65,000 to 95,000 clones. The rearrangement joins TRBV7-9 to TRBJ2-7; D is perhaps TRBD2 (6 bases). Specimen: PBMCs. This receptor was taken from a man in his thirties or forties in good health and CMV-seronegative. The CDR3 region has the DNA TGTGCCAGCAGTCGACGGGACTCAGCCTACGAGCAGTACTTC. It encodes CASSRRDSAYEQYF.